This entry lists 29 T cell receptor beta chains sequenced from one sample in a study of shared clonotypes between healthy human individuals. Assay: immunoSEQ multiplex PCR; the TCRdb copy retains only in-frame clones and omits some. The sample consists of 2 million to 2.5 million clones, under 97% of them appearing once. Sequencing was performed on naive CD4+ T cells sorted from blood. Specified subset: CD45RA+ positively selected. These receptors came from a man aged 18 to 30 in good health.

This clone appeared once. V and J are TRBV6-4 and TRBJ2-3; TRBD1 matches 9 bases. Germline CDR1 and CDR2: MRHNA and SNTAGT. The CDR3 is 15 residues long. V was clipped by 6 bases and J by 2 bases; unmatched bases: 6. The CDR3 coding sequence is TGTGCCAGCAGCGAGGACAGGGGCAACACAGATACGCAGTATTTT. This translates into CASSEDRGNTDTQYF.

The chain joins TRBV6-1 to TRBJ2-1; 11 nucleotides agree with TRBD2. The CDR3 is 15 amino acids. Looked up from germline, CDR1 is MNHNS and CDR2 is SASEGT. Germline trimming cut 1 base from V and 7 bases from J; bases unmatched to any gene: 3. In DNA form, the CDR3 reads TGTGCCAGCAGTGAAGGGGGACTAGCGGCTAATGAGCAGTTCTTC. The encoded protein is CASSEGGLAANEQFF.

Remarks on this clone: The sample has other DNA sequences that encode this CDR3 too. The rearrangement joins TRBV7-9 to TRBJ1-6, with D unclear. Germline CDR1 and CDR2: SEHNR and FQNEAQ (reference sequence). The CDR3 is made up of 12 amino acids. Deletions cut 0 bases from V and 13 bases from J, with 7 bases between. The CDR3 nucleotides read TGTGCCAGCAGCTTAGCCCCACTTCCCCTCCACTTT. Encoded protein: CASSLAPLPLHF.

This rearrangement joins TRBV18 to TRBJ2-1; unclear D gene. CDR3 length: 12 amino acids. Per germline, CDR1 KGHSH and CDR2 LQKENI. Trimming left V 6 bases short and J 10 bases short, with 13 bases between. The CDR3: CASSALLGEQFF. In DNA, the CDR3 is TGTGCCAGCTCCGCTCTGTTAGGAGAGCAGTTCTTC.

The V call is TRBV7-9, the J call TRBJ2-3; D gene uncertain. V gave up 1 base and J gave up 4 bases, with 12 bases separating them. Germline V lookup: CDR1 SEHNR, CDR2 FQNEAQ (reference sequence). CDR3 length: 15 residues. CDR3 nucleotide sequence: TGTGCCAGCAGCTTAGGAGGCTCGGCGGCAGATACGCAGTATTTT. This sequence encodes CASSLGGSAADTQYF.

The chain links TRBV2 to TRBJ2-2, with D uncertain. The CDR3 has 14 residues. Trimming took off 4 bases at V and 6 bases at J, with 12 bases between the two ends. Per the germline V gene, CDR1 is SNHLY and CDR2 is FYNNEI. The CDR3 region has the DNA TGTGCCAGCAGTGTTAAGGCCCCGGCCGGGGAGCTGTTTTTT. It specifies CASSVKAPAGELFF.

A remark on this clone: A junction boundary mismatches the germline segment, possibly from a read error. The chain has TRBV6-1 and TRBJ2-1; the D is unclear. There are 11 residues in the CDR3. CDR1 and CDR2 from the germline V gene are MNHNS and SASEGT. As DNA, the CDR3 is TGTGCCAGCAGCGAAGCCCCCAAGCAGTTCTTC. Translating it yields CASSEAPKQFF.

This clone was counted once. The genes are TRBV15 and TRBJ2-5; D unclear. The CDR3 length is 14 residues. Per the germline V gene, CDR1 is LNHNV and CDR2 is YYDKDF (reference sequence). V was trimmed by 1 base and J by 5 bases, leaving 11 bases between them. CDR3 bases: TGTGCCACCAGCAGAGTCTATCCCCCGGAGACCCAGTACTTC. Amino acids: CATSRVYPPETQYF.

The J gene is TRBJ2-1, the V gene TRBV6-1; no definite D call. This CDR3 is 13 amino acids long. V lost 2 bases, J lost 8 bases, and 10 bases lay in between. Per the germline V gene, CDR1 is MNHNS and CDR2 is SASEGT. CDR3 region: CASSEMFGYEQFF. In DNA, the CDR3 is TGTGCCAGCAGTGAAATGTTTGGGTATGAGCAGTTCTTC.

The rearrangement uses TRBV7-9 and TRBJ2-7; TRBD1 agrees at 7 bases. The CDR3 consists of 14 residues. Germline assignment: CDR1 SEHNR and CDR2 FQNEAQ (reference sequence). CDR3 nucleotide sequence: TGTGCAACCCGAGGGCAGGGGGTCCTCTACGAGCAGTACTTC. Its protein product is CATRGQGVLYEQYF. The full variable domain, in which reference TRBV7-9 and TRBJ2-7 provide the parts outside the CDR3, is DTGVSQNPRHKITKRGQNVTFRCDPISEHNRLYWYRQTLGQGPEFLTYFQNEAQLEKSRLLSDRFSAERPKGSFSTLEIQRTEQGDSAMYLCATRGQGVLYEQYFGPGTRLTVT.

The rearrangement links TRBV6-6 to TRBJ1-6; 7 bases line up with TRBD1. The CDR3 totals 13 residues. V gave up 6 bases and J gave up 7 bases; unmatched junction bases: 3. CDR1 is MNHNY, CDR2 SVGAGI, per germline (reference sequence). The DNA of the CDR3 is TGTGCCAGCAGAGGACAGGAAAATTCACCCCTCCACTTT. It is translated as CASRGQENSPLHF.

The count of this clone is one. This chain connects TRBV7-3 to TRBJ2-7; 10 bases fit TRBD1. This CDR3 comprises 15 residues. V trimming: 5 bases; J trimming: 12 bases; junction bases outside the gene matches: 16. From germline, CDR1 is SGHTA and CDR2 FQGTGA. This CDR3 reads CASSLGIAGQGTLYF. The CDR3 DNA reads TGTGCCAGCAGCCTCGGTATAGCGGGACAGGGGACTCTGTACTTC.

The J gene is TRBJ1-2, the V gene TRBV4-3; D remains ambiguous. Looked up from germline, CDR1 is LGHNA and CDR2 is YSLEER. Trimming cost V 0 bases and J 6 bases, with 11 bases left between them. This CDR3 has 14 residues. The CDR3 loop reads CASSQDHRAHGYTF. For the CDR3, the DNA is TGCGCCAGCAGCCAAGATCATAGGGCTCATGGCTACACCTTC.

A remark on this clone: Other nucleotide sequences from this sample produce the same CDR3. The chain employs TRBV6-1 and TRBJ1-5; D is undetermined. Germline CDR1 is MNHNS and CDR2 is SASEGT. CDR3 length: 13 residues. Trimming shortened V by 0 bases and J by 7 bases, and 7 bases separated the two germline ends. As DNA, the CDR3 is TGTGCCAGCAGTGAAGCGAGAGGGCAGCCCCAGCATTTT. Its protein product is CASSEARGQPQHF.

This clone occurred once. The J gene is TRBJ2-7, the V gene TRBV10-3; possible D gene TRBD2, 5 bases. Germline CDR1 is ENHRY and CDR2 is SYGVKD. The CDR3 extends over 12 amino acids. The V end was cut by 3 bases, the J end by 3 bases, with 6 bases between. The CDR3 loop reads CAISDGVYEQYF. CDR3 coding DNA: TGTGCCATCAGTGACGGGGTCTACGAGCAGTACTTC.

V usage is TRBV7-8 and J usage is TRBJ2-5; TRBD2 agrees at 7 bases. Trimming took 5 bases from V and 4 from J; bases not matched to a gene: 7. The CDR3 contains 14 residues. Per germline, CDR1 SGHVS and CDR2 FQNEAQ. The CDR3 nucleotides are TGTGCCAGCAGCCCCCCTAGACTAGCAGAGACCCAGTACTTC. This translates into CASSPPRLAETQYF.

This chain joins TRBV4-1 and TRBJ2-1, with TRBD1 identical over 10 bases. Per germline, CDR1 MGHRA and CDR2 YSYEKL. CDR3 length: 15 amino acids. Losses at the gene ends were 1 base for V and 4 bases for J; bases not matched to a gene: 1. The CDR3 bases are TGCGCCAGCAGCCAAGGGGGACAGGGGTACAATGAGCAGTTCTTC. Protein: CASSQGGQGYNEQFF.

A few counts support this clone. The chain uses TRBV18 and TRBJ1-1, with 7 bases identical to TRBD1. The CDR3 is 13 residues long. In germline, CDR1 is KGHSH, CDR2 LQKENI. V lost 6 bases to trimming and J lost 5 bases; unmatched junction nucleotides: 6. The DNA of the CDR3 is TGTGCCAGCTCGTATACACAGGGGACTGAAGCTTTCTTT. Protein: CASSYTQGTEAFF.

The table lists this clone with a count of one. Other DNA sequences from this sample encode an identical CDR3 as well. The chain joins TRBV7-3 to TRBJ2-1; TRBD2 agrees at 9 bases. With V trimmed by 3 bases and J by 4 bases, 4 bases remained unmatched. Germline assignment: CDR1 SGHTA and CDR2 FQGTGA. CDR3 length equals 15 residues. The CDR3 spells CASSFSGGLYNEQFF. CDR3 coding DNA: TGTGCCAGCAGCTTTAGCGGGGGCCTTTACAATGAGCAGTTCTTC.

The chain combines TRBV19 with TRBJ2-3; D is uncertain. The germline gives CDR1 LNHDA, CDR2 SQIVND (reference sequence). This CDR3 contains 14 residues. The V gene lost 7 bases and the J gene lost 4 bases, with 15 bases spanning the gap. CDR3 protein: CASTNLRQPDTQYF. The CDR3 bases are TGTGCCAGTACCAATCTTCGGCAGCCAGATACGCAGTATTTT.

This chain uses TRBV6-5 with TRBJ1-6; D not resolved. Between the trimmed V and J ends, which lost 1 base and 0 bases, there was a span of 7 bases. This CDR3 spans 16 amino acids. Germline-derived CDR1 and CDR2 are MNHEY and SVGAGI. The CDR3 is CASSYFLSSYNSPLHF. The CDR3 coding sequence is TGTGCCAGCAGTTACTTTCTAAGCTCCTATAATTCACCCCTCCACTTT.

The chain recombines TRBV6-5 with TRBJ2-1; 9 bases agree with TRBD2. CDR1 is MNHEY, CDR2 SVGAGI, per germline. V gave up 5 bases and J gave up 7 bases; unmatched junction bases: 6. This CDR3 is built from 14 residues. The CDR3 nucleotides read TGTGCCAGCAGTCGAGCGGGGGGTGAGAATGAGCAGTTCTTC. Translation: CASSRAGGENEQFF.

The chain is built from TRBV7-9 and TRBJ1-2; 9 positions match TRBD1. The CDR3 sequence is 13 residues long. Germline lookup yields CDR1 SEHNR and CDR2 FQNEAQ (reference sequence). The trim removed 5 bases at V and 4 bases at J, leaving 2 bases unmatched. The CDR3 DNA follows: TGTGCCAGCAGCGAACAGGGGGCCTATGGCTACACCTTC. Its protein is CASSEQGAYGYTF.

This sequence joins TRBV14 and TRBJ2-7; 8 positions agree with TRBD2. Germline loops: CDR1 SGHDN, CDR2 FVKESK. CDR3 length: 17 amino acids. V lost 3 bases and J lost 3; bases outside the gene matches: 13. Written as DNA, the CDR3 is TGTGCCAGCAGCCACCTCCTCGGTTCGGGAGGGCTCTACGAGCAGTACTTC. Protein product: CASSHLLGSGGLYEQYF.

V is TRBV19 and J is TRBJ1-4; TRBD1 matches 7 bases. The CDR3 extends over 15 amino acids. Germline V gene sequence: CDR1 LNHDA, CDR2 SQIVND (reference sequence). V shed 6 bases and J 2 bases; nucleotides not matched to a gene: 6. The CDR3 sequence is CASSFQGQTNEKLFF. The CDR3, as DNA: TGTGCCAGTAGCTTTCAGGGACAGACTAATGAAAAACTGTTTTTT.

The chain carries TRBV6-5 and TRBJ1-6; the match to TRBD1 covers 7 bases. This CDR3 spans 13 amino acids. V lost 10 bases, J lost 9 bases, and 9 bases stayed unmatched. Germline V gene lookup returns CDR1 MNHEY and CDR2 SVGAGI. DNA of the CDR3: TGTGCCACCCAGACAGGGACGGGTTCACCCCTCCACTTT. This encodes CATQTGTGSPLHF.

The table lists this clone with a count of one. V usage is TRBV5-1 and J usage is TRBJ1-1; D unclear. Trimming took off 0 bases at V and 0 bases at J, with 12 bases between the two ends. From germline, CDR1 is SGHRS and CDR2 YFSETQ. The length of the CDR3 is 16 residues. CDR3 residues: CASSLEYQTMNTEAFF. DNA of the CDR3: TGCGCCAGCAGCTTGGAATACCAGACAATGAACACTGAAGCTTTCTTT.

V usage is TRBV27 and J usage is TRBJ2-3; possible D gene TRBD1, 5 bases. The CDR3 spans 12 residues. Germline V gene sequence: CDR1 MNHEY, CDR2 SMNVEV (reference sequence). V was cut by 5 bases and J by 5 bases, with 8 bases left in between. Here the CDR3 reads CASSPGLDTQYF. CDR3 in DNA: TGTGCCAGCAGTCCAGGGTTAGATACGCAGTATTTT.

The J gene is TRBJ2-7, the V gene TRBV10-3, with TRBD2 matching 8 bases. Unmatched junction bases numbered 6, after V lost 0 bases and J lost 2 bases. Germline loops: CDR1 ENHRY, CDR2 SYGVKD. CDR3 size: 16 residues. In DNA form, the CDR3 reads TGTGCCATCAGTGAGTCGAGGCTAGCGGGCACCTACGAGCAGTACTTC. Residues: CAISESRLAGTYEQYF.